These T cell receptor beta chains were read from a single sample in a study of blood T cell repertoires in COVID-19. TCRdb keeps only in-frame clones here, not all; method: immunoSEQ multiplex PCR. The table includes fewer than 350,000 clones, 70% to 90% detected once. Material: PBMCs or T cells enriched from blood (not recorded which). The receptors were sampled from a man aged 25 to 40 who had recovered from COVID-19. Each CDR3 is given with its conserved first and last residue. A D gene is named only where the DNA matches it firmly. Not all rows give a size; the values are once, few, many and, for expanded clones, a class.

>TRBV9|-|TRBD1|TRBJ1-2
CASSGRRGDRDYGYTF
TGTGCCAGCAGCGGGAGGCGTGGGGACAGGGACTATGGCTACACCTTC
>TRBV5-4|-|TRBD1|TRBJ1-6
CASSPGQLNSPLHF
TGTGCCAGCAGCCCGGGACAGCTAAATTCACCCCTCCACTTT
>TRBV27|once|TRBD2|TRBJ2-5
CASSSQRGAKETQYF
TGTGCCAGCAGTTCGCAGCGGGGGGCAAAAGAGACCCAGTACTTC
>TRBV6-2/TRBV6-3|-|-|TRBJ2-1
CASSLLPSSTNEQFF
TGTGCCAGCAGTCTGTTACCCTCGTCTACCAATGAGCAGTTCTTC
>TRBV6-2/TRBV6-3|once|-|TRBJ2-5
CASSYGLARETQYF
TGTGCCAGCAGTTACGGGCTAGCGAGGGAGACCCAGTACTTC
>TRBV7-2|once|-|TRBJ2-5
CASSLRQGGETQYF
TGTGCCAGCAGCTTACGACAGGGAGGAGAGACCCAGTACTTC
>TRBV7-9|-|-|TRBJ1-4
CASSLEGGTNEKLFF
TGTGCCAGCAGTCTTGAGGGTGGAACTAATGAAAAACTGTTTTTT
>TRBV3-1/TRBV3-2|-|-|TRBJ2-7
CASSQVSSYEQYF
TGTGCCAGCAGCCAAGTTAGTTCCTACGAGCAGTACTTC
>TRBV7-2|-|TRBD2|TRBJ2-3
CASSFSGGARDTQYF
TGTGCCAGCAGCTTTAGCGGGGGGGCTAGGGATACGCAGTATTTT
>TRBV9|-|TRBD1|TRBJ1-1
CASSGDGTGGRAEAFF
TGTGCCAGCAGCGGAGACGGAACAGGGGGTCGAGCTGAAGCTTTCTTT
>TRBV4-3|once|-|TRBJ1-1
CASSQARGVKNTEAFF
TGCGCCAGCAGCCAAGCAAGAGGTGTGAAGAACACTGAAGCTTTCTTT
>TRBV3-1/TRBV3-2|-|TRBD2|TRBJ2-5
CASSQALAGVETQYF
TGTGCCAGCAGCCAAGCCCTAGCGGGGGTAGAGACCCAGTACTTC
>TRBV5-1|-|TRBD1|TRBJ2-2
CASSRGQANTGELFF
TGCGCCAGCAGCCGCGGACAGGCGAACACCGGGGAGCTGTTTTTT
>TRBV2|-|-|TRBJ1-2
CASSVTRDSSNYGYTF
TGTGCCAGCAGTGTAACAAGAGACAGCTCTAACTATGGCTACACCTTC
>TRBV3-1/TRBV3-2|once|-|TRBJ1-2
CASSPTGVRNYGYTF
TGTGCCAGCAGCCCGACCGGGGTCCGTAACTATGGCTACACCTTC
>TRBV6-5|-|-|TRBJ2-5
CASISPGETQYF
TGTGCCAGCATATCCCCGGGGGAGACCCAGTACTTC
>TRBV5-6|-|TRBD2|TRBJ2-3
CASSPGTGGRDTQYF
TGTGCCAGCAGCCCCGGGACGGGAGGTAGGGATACGCAGTATTTT
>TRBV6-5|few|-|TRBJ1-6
CASRPQGNSPLHF
TGTGCCAGCAGGCCTCAGGGGAATTCACCCCTCCACTTT
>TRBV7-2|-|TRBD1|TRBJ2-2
CASSLFGQGNTGELFF
TGTGCCAGCAGCTTATTCGGACAGGGGAACACCGGGGAGCTGTTTTTT
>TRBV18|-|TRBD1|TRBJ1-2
CASSPDRGRGYTF
TGTGCCAGCTCACCTGACAGGGGTCGGGGCTACACCTTC
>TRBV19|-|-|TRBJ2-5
CASSNIQETQYF
TGTGCCAGTAGTAATATCCAAGAGACCCAGTACTTC
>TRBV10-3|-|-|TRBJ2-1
CATRILGDYNEQFF
TGTGCCACGCGTATTTTAGGGGATTACAATGAGCAGTTCTTC
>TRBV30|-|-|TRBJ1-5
CAWSEPRDNQPQHF
TGTGCCTGGAGTGAGCCGCGGGACAATCAGCCCCAGCATTTT
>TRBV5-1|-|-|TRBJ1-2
CASSSDSSGYGYTF
TGCGCCAGCAGCTCGGACAGTTCGGGCTATGGCTACACCTTC
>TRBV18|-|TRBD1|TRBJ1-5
CASSPSRTGGGNQPQHF
TGTGCCAGCTCACCCTCCAGGACAGGGGGCGGCAATCAGCCCCAGCATTTT
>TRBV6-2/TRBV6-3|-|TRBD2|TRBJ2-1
CASSFAGAQFF
TGTGCCAGCAGCTTCGCGGGAGCGCAGTTCTTC
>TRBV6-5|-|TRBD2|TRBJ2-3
CASRMGGGTDTQYF
TGTGCCAGCAGGATGGGCGGGGGTACAGATACGCAGTATTTT
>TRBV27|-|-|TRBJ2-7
CASSLPEYGTTLGEQYF
TGTGCCAGCAGTTTGCCCGAATACGGGACAACGCTGGGCGAGCAGTACTTC
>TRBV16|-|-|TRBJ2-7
CASSQAAISGQVFF
TGTGCCAGCAGCCAGGCCGCGATCTCGGGACAAGTTTTCTTC
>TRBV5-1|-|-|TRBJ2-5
CASSLVDGGETQYF
TGCGCCAGCAGCTTGGTCGACGGCGGGGAGACCCAGTACTTC
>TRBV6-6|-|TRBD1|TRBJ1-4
CASSSQGVGEEKLFF
TGTGCCAGCAGTTCCCAGGGGGTGGGGGAGGAAAAACTGTTTTTT
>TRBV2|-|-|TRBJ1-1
CASTLDLNTEAFF
TGTGCCAGCACCCTAGACCTGAACACTGAAGCTTTCTTT
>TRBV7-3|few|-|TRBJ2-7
CASSLGLGPGYEQYF
TGTGCCAGCAGCTTAGGATTGGGGCCTGGCTACGAGCAGTACTTC
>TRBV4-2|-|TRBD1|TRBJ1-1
CASSQRGQGRRNTEAFF
TGTGCCAGCAGCCAAAGAGGACAGGGCAGGAGGAACACTGAAGCTTTCTTT
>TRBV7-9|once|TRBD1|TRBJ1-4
CASSPQQGRNEKLFF
TGTGCCAGCAGCCCTCAACAGGGGAGGAATGAAAAACTGTTTTTT
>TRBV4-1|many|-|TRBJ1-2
CASSPWEDGRYTF
TGCGCCAGCAGCCCCTGGGAGGACGGTCGCTACACCTTC
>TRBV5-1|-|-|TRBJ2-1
CASSFGRNEQFF
TGCGCCAGCAGCTTCGGGAGAAATGAGCAGTTCTTC
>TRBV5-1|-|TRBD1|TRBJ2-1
CASSSRGLGVYNEQFF
TGCGCCAGCAGCTCCAGGGGGCTGGGGGTTTACAATGAGCAGTTCTTC
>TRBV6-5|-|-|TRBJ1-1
CASSYAGENTEAFF
TGTGCCAGCAGTTACGCAGGGGAGAACACTGAAGCTTTCTTT
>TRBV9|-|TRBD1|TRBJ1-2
CASSVEARGRGYGYTF
TGTGCCAGCAGCGTAGAGGCCAGGGGGCGCGGCTATGGCTACACCTTC
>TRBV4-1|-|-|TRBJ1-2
CASSQPTRQLINYGYTF
TGCGCCAGCAGCCAGCCCACGCGGCAGCTTATTAACTATGGCTACACCTTC
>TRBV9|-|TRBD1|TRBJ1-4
CASSAGQQREKLFF
TGTGCCAGCAGCGCGGGACAGCAGAGGGAAAAACTGTTTTTT
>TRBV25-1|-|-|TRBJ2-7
CASSPYGDPSYEQYF
TGTGCCAGCAGCCCGTACGGAGACCCCTCTTACGAGCAGTACTTC
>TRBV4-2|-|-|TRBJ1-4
CASSPGATNEKLFF
TGTGCCAGCAGCCCAGGGGCAACTAATGAAAAACTGTTTTTT
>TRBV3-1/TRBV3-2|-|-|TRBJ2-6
CASSTTWSGANVLTF
TGTGCCAGCAGCACGACATGGTCTGGGGCCAACGTCCTGACTTTC
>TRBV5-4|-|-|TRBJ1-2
CASSLTGTEYGYTF
TGTGCCAGCAGCTTGACCGGGACTGAGTATGGCTACACCTTC